The present TCR beta chain was sequenced within a study of cytomegalovirus exposure and HLA in healthy donors. This clone was counted only a few times. Its specificity is unknown. This CDR3 has 13 residues. The V and J ends lost 1 base and 13 bases, in that order; junction bases with no gene match: 7. Germline values: CDR1 SGHNT, CDR2 YENEEA. PCR employed 60 Vbeta and 13 Jbeta primers. Repertoires were generated with immunoSEQ multiplex PCR, while TCRdb's copy carries only in-frame clones and drops some. The sample contains about 120,000 clones, roughly 78% of which appear only once. General observations from the study: Reported performance of the classifier showed diagnosis of cytomegalovirus status with high specificity and sensitivity. The authors later found most CMV-associated TCR beta chains appeared HLA-restricted.

The sample comprised PBMCs. The TCR comes from a woman aged 25 to 39 in good health and CMV-seropositive. The chain recombines TRBV11-3 with TRBJ1-2; 9 bases are shared with TRBD1. CDR3 in DNA: TGTGCCAGCAGCTTAGGGGACAGGGCTTCGATCACCTTC. Encoded protein: CASSLGDRASITF.